This T cell receptor (beta chain) was identified during a study of cytomegalovirus exposure and HLA in healthy donors. 60 Vbeta and 13 Jbeta primers were used in PCR. Assay used: immunoSEQ multiplex PCR; TCRdb lists only in-frame clones, some missing. This table has about 140,000 clones, approximately 80% appearing once. This clone was recorded a few times. Trimming took 4 bases from V and 5 from J, leaving 9 bases between them. This CDR3 is built from 14 residues. CDR1 and CDR2 from the germline V gene are LGHNA and YNFKEQ. This TCR was sampled from a woman between 40 and 50 years old in good health and CMV-seronegative. The sequencing input was PBMCs. The chain carries TRBV4-2 and TRBJ1-6, with D possibly being TRBD1 (6 bases). DNA of the CDR3: TGTGCCAGCAGCCTACAGGGAAATAATTCACCCCTCCACTTT. It encodes CASSLQGNNSPLHF.